Below are 8 T cell receptor beta chains sequenced from a single sample in a study of shared clonotypes between healthy human individuals. This table comes from immunoSEQ multiplex PCR, and its TCRdb copy is limited to in-frame clones, with some not included. In the table there are roughly 2.5 million clones, roughly nine tenths of which are singletons. The sequenced sample consisted of naive CD4+ T cells sorted from blood. Subset in this sample: CD45RA+ positively selected. Receptor source: a man between 18 and 35 years old in good health.

The chain recombines TRBV9 with TRBJ1-6; D remains unclear. CDR1 is SGDLS and CDR2 is YYNGEE in the germline V gene. The CDR3 has 14 amino acids. V was clipped by 1 base and J by 10 bases, with 12 bases between them. CDR3 nucleotides: TGTGCCAGCAGCGTACGGTCCGGGCAATCACCCCTCCACTTT. Its translation is CASSVRSGQSPLHF.

The gene calls are TRBV7-9 and TRBJ2-4; 11 bases are shared with TRBD2. The CDR3 sequence is 17 residues long. From germline, CDR1 is SEHNR and CDR2 FQNEAQ (reference sequence). J gave up 8 bases and V 0 bases, and 9 bases lay outside the gene matches. In nucleotides, the CDR3 is TGTGCCAGCAGCTTAGCTTCTAGCGGGGGGTTTTTAGACATTCAGTACTTC. It is translated as CASSLASSGGFLDIQYF.

The chain carries TRBV5-1 and TRBJ1-1, with 9 positions matching TRBD1. V lost 1 base, J lost 1 base, and 14 bases stayed unmatched. This CDR3 has 19 residues. CDR1 and CDR2 (germline): SGHRS, YFSETQ. CDR3 in amino acids: CASSLWGTGSFGGNTEAFF. Written as DNA, the CDR3 is TGCGCCAGCAGCTTGTGGGGGACAGGGAGCTTTGGCGGGAACACTGAAGCTTTCTTT.

This clone was recorded once. The chain employs TRBV29-1 and TRBJ2-4; either TRBD1 or TRBD2 may supply D (5 bases each). Trimming took 5 bases from V and 4 from J, leaving 15 bases between them. The germline gives CDR1 SQVTM, CDR2 ANQGSEA. This CDR3 has 14 amino acids. CDR3 in amino acids: CSVPGLEGKNIQYF. In nucleotides, the CDR3 is TGCAGCGTTCCTGGACTTGAGGGGAAAAACATTCAGTACTTC.

The rearrangement links TRBV2 to TRBJ1-5, with 11 bases lining up with TRBD1. The CDR3 has 14 amino acids. J was trimmed by 5 bases and V by 7 bases; bases with no gene match: 4. Germline V gene data show CDR1 as SNHLY and CDR2 as FYNNEI. As DNA, the CDR3 is TGTGCCAGCAAGGGACAGGGGGATCATCAGCCCCAGCATTTT. Amino acid sequence: CASKGQGDHQPQHF.

The rearrangement joins TRBV2 to TRBJ1-6; D gene unclear. The CDR3 consists of 15 residues. Trimming cost V 6 bases and J 7 bases, with 16 bases left between them. Per germline, CDR1 SNHLY and CDR2 FYNNEI. CDR3 loop: CASRATEGVNSPLHF. CDR3 in DNA: TGTGCCAGCAGGGCCACAGAGGGAGTAAATTCACCCCTCCACTTT.

The table lists this clone with a few counts. The junction departs from germline at one end; a sequencing error may be responsible. The rearrangement joins TRBV9 to TRBJ1-5, with D perhaps TRBD1 (5 bases). Per germline, CDR1 SGDLS and CDR2 YYNGEE. The CDR3 length is 14 residues. CDR3 nucleotide sequence: TGTGCCAGCAGCGTAGACCCCTCGGGGCATTCCACCGTCTTT. Protein sequence: CASSVDPSGHSTVF.

J is TRBJ2-7 and V is TRBV19, with 15 bases fitting TRBD2. The CDR3 runs 17 residues. V lost 8 bases to trimming and J lost 2 bases; unmatched junction nucleotides: 10. Germline V lookup: CDR1 LNHDA, CDR2 SQIVND (reference sequence). The CDR3 coding sequence is TGTGCCAGTTCGGACGGGACTAGCGGGGGGTCGCCCTACGAGCAGTACTTC. Protein product: CASSDGTSGGSPYEQYF.